Listed below are T cell receptor beta chains from one sample, sequenced in a study of chemoradiotherapy in HPV16-positive cancers. Only in-frame clones appear in the TCRdb table, and some are missing; sequencing was by immunoSEQ multiplex PCR. The table shows around 5,600 clones, with roughly 76% occurring only once. The specimen was taken from a patient who underwent chemoradiotherapy. Receptors were obtained from a human donor with HPV-associated anogenital cancer. Each CDR3 is given with its conserved first and last residue. Each record gives: clone size, V gene, D gene, J gene, CDR3 protein, CDR3 DNA. The D gene is left open where the match is weak. Clone size is given for some rows only: seen once, a few or many times, or a class if the clone is expanded.

>-|TRBV11-1|TRBD1|TRBJ1-2
CASRLGQGLHSNYGYTF
TGTGCCAGCAGGCTGGGACAGGGCCTCCATTCTAACTATGGCTACACCTTC
>-|TRBV27|TRBD1|TRBJ1-1
CASSFQGGRPEAFF
TGTGCCAGCAGCTTCCAGGGGGGGCGACCTGAAGCTTTCTTT
>few|TRBV19|-|TRBJ1-5
CASSIWAGQPQHF
TGTGCCAGTAGTATTTGGGCGGGACAGCCCCAGCATTTT
>-|TRBV9|TRBD2|TRBJ2-3
CASSVGGRTDTQYF
TGTGCCAGCAGCGTGGGAGGGCGCACAGATACGCAGTATTTT
>-|TRBV19|-|TRBJ1-2
CASSMSGTLNYGYTF
TGTGCCAGCAGTATGTCAGGGACCCTTAACTATGGCTACACCTTC
>-|TRBV28|TRBD1|TRBJ1-2
CASSFSKGQGGYTF
TGTGCCAGCAGTTTCTCGAAGGGACAGGGAGGCTACACCTTC
>-|TRBV29-1|TRBD1|TRBJ1-5
CSVGQGNNQPQHF
TGCAGCGTTGGACAGGGTAACAATCAGCCCCAGCATTTT
>-|TRBV28|-|TRBJ2-2
CASSPRGTGELFF
TGTGCCAGCAGCCCTCGTGGCACCGGGGAGCTGTTTTTT
>-|TRBV13|-|TRBJ2-5
CASSPWGQETQYF
TGTGCCAGCAGCCCCTGGGGCCAAGAGACCCAGTACTTC
>-|TRBV5-1|-|TRBJ2-1
CASSLGQTFWAYNEQFF
TGCGCCAGCAGCTTGGGGCAGACTTTTTGGGCGTACAATGAGCAGTTCTTC
>few|TRBV25-1|-|TRBJ2-7
CASSYTAGSDEQYF
TGTGCCAGCAGCTATACGGCGGGATCGGACGAGCAGTACTTC
>few|TRBV6-1|-|TRBJ2-7
CASSEWAGSSYEQYF
TGTGCCAGCAGTGAATGGGCAGGGAGCTCCTACGAGCAGTACTTC
>few|TRBV7-6|-|TRBJ2-7
CASSLTLDYEQYF
TGTGCCAGCAGCTTAACCCTCGATTACGAGCAGTACTTC
>-|TRBV5-1|TRBD1|TRBJ1-6
CASRKIGTGGSGSPLHF
TGCGCCAGCAGAAAGATCGGGACAGGAGGCTCCGGTTCACCCCTCCACTTT
>-|TRBV30|-|TRBJ1-1
CAWSTRTWSTEAFF
TGTGCCTGGAGTACTCGGACTTGGAGCACTGAAGCTTTCTTT
>-|TRBV5-1|TRBD2|TRBJ2-3
CASSLGLAGPTDTQYF
TGCGCCAGCAGCCTCGGACTAGCGGGGCCCACAGATACGCAGTATTTT
>-|TRBV7-8|TRBD2|TRBJ2-3
CASSVTSGVTDTQYF
TGTGCCAGCAGCGTGACTAGCGGGGTCACAGATACGCAGTATTTT
>once|TRBV28|TRBD2|TRBJ2-5
CASSPSPGLGALFQETQYF
TGTGCCAGCAGCCCCTCACCCGGACTAGGTGCGTTATTCCAAGAGACCCAGTACTTC
>-|TRBV2|-|TRBJ2-5
CASSERGRGETQYF
TGTGCCAGCAGTGAACGGGGGCGCGGGGAGACCCAGTACTTC
>-|TRBV2|-|TRBJ1-1
CASSEETGRLNTEAFF
TGTGCCAGCAGTGAAGAAACAGGGAGGCTGAACACTGAAGCTTTCTTT
>few|TRBV6-6|-|TRBJ1-6
CASSYEPVGSPLHF
TGTGCCAGCAGTTACGAGCCGGTGGGATCACCCCTCCACTTT
>-|TRBV27|-|TRBJ1-1
CASSSGGGNTEAFF
TGTGCCAGCAGTTCGGGGGGCGGGAACACTGAAGCTTTCTTT
>-|TRBV6-5|-|TRBJ1-3
CASSYFQNSGNTIYF
TGTGCCAGCAGTTATTTTCAGAACTCTGGAAACACCATATATTTT